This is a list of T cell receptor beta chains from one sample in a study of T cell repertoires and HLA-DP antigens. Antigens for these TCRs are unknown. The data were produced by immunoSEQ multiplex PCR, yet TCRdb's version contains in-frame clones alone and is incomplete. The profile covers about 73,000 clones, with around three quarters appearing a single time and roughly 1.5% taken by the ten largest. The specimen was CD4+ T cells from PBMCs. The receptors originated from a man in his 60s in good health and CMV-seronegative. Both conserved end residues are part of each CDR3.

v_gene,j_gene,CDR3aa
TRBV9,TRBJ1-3,CASSVEALSSGNTIYF
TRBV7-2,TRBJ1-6,CASSPPGRLRSPLHF
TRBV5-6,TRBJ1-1,CASSFGTGVANTEAFF
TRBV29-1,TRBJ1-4,CSVEGEGREKLFF
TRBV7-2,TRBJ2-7,CASSLVDLYEQYF
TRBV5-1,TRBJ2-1,CASSLAGLAGIYNEQFF
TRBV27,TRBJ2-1,CASSRLAGPNEQFF
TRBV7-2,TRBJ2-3,CASRVGQGNTDTQYF
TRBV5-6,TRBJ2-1,CASSPLGSGGPRYEQFF
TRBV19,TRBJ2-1,CASSPRQGTHEQFF
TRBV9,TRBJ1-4,CASSVRKGGEGASEKLFF
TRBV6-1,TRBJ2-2,CASRGSQNTGELFF
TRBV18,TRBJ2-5,CASSQAGTEESQYF
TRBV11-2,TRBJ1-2,CASSLDPTYDGYTF
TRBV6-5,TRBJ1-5,CASSPIHSNQPQHF
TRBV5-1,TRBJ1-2,CASAEQPTTNYGYTF
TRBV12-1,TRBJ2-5,CASSFGETQYF
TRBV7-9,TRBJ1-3,CASTVDSGNTIYF
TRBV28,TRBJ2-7,CASMVSGTPYEQYF
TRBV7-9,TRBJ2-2,CASSLEGSWDHTGELFF
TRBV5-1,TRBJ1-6,CASSLAGQYNSPLHF
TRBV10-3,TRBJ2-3,CAITGGTSGRKMTDTQYF
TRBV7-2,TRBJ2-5,CASSRDRGETQYF
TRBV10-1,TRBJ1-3,CASSDGTSRKGGNTIYF
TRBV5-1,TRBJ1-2,CASTPDRLTYGYTF
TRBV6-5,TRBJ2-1,CASSYEREWYNEQFF
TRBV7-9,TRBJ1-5,CASSLDRSHNQPQHF
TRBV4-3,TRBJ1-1,CASSHLIGGTNAGYTEAFF
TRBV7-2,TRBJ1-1,CASSLEGQPNTEAFF